This is a list of T cell receptor beta chains from one sample in a study of molecular identifiers for immune sequencing clone quantification. TCRdb re-analysed the PCR reads in MiXCR, keeping a single row per CDR3 protein. The sample lists about 640,000 distinct CDR3 sequences, just under 20% seen once, with roughly 0.85% in the top ten. Sequenced material: naive CD8+ T cells from blood, with Jurkat cell RNA spiked in. The receptors stem from a human donor in good health. Some libraries in this study had Jurkat cell RNA spiked in. The CDR3 runs from the conserved cysteine through the conserved F or W.

>TRBJ2-7|TRBV5-4
CASSVGDRGAYEQYF
>TRBJ2-2|TRBV19
CASSFGLAGVTTGELFF
>TRBJ2-1|TRBV14
CASSLLRGTNNEQFF
>TRBJ1-1|TRBV6-6
CASSPPAGTEAFF
>TRBJ1-2|TRBV2
CASPEPTGYTF
>TRBJ2-5|TRBV7-6
CASSSIGAQETQYF
>TRBJ2-5|TRBV7-2
CASSLWVEETQYF
>TRBJ2-7|TRBV20-1
CSAVDSATYEQYF
>TRBJ2-3|TRBV12-3/TRBV12-4
CASSSVLARDTQYF
>TRBJ2-3|TRBV9
CASSPASGGAGDTQYF
>TRBJ2-3|TRBV9
CASSPEGGETTDTQYF
>TRBJ2-3|TRBV6-2/TRBV6-3
CASSLERTDTQYF
>TRBJ2-7|TRBV6-1
CASTEGPGGTYEQYF
>TRBJ1-1|TRBV12-3/TRBV12-4
CTSSATGDTEAFF
>TRBJ2-5|TRBV9
CASGGRGQETQYF
>TRBJ2-1|TRBV7-2
CASSSPSGGADEQFF
>TRBJ2-1|TRBV7-9
CASSTKTGRSEQFF
>TRBJ1-4|TRBV10-3
CAISDPGAGEKLFF
>TRBJ2-3|TRBV27
CASTYTGSDDTQYF
>TRBJ2-1|TRBV20-1
CSAKAGVSYNEQFF
>TRBJ1-1|TRBV19
CASSIDQGGGTEAFF
>TRBJ1-2|TRBV16
CASSQSFRKHGYTF
>TRBJ2-4|TRBV20-1
CSAYQTVAKNIQYF
>TRBJ2-6|TRBV24-1
CATSDTSSGANVLTF
>TRBJ2-7|TRBV20-1
CSATPPIRDSSYEQYF
>TRBJ1-1|TRBV7-9
CASSFLQGVYTEAFF
>TRBJ1-1|TRBV7-9
CASSAEDRGGEAFF
>TRBJ1-4|TRBV14
CASSQEAGSTNEKLFF
>TRBJ2-2|TRBV9
CASSFRTANTGELFF
>TRBJ2-3|TRBV7-9
CASGGRLTDTQYF
>TRBJ1-1|TRBV3-1
CASSLTNPSRDRAPNAEAFF
>TRBJ2-7|TRBV10-2
CASSEQESYEQYF
>TRBJ2-5|TRBV11-2
CASSLYARPQETQYF
>TRBJ2-3|TRBV15
CATGMTDTQYF
>TRBJ2-7|TRBV28
CASSPYLTSGIPTGYF
>TRBJ2-2|TRBV6-2/TRBV6-3
CASSYGGVGELFF
>TRBJ1-2|TRBV2
CASSEGGQVPYGYTF
>TRBJ2-5|TRBV12-3/TRBV12-4
CASSLEGRPETQYF
>TRBJ1-5|TRBV20-1
CSANIGGADQPQHF
>TRBJ2-5|TRBV19
CASSKLAGWQETQYF
>TRBJ2-7|TRBV4-2
CASSQEGGNREQYF
>TRBJ2-1|TRBV11-2
CASSPYLDGGNEQFF
>TRBJ1-1|TRBV7-9
CATNREGPGNAEAFF
>TRBJ2-7|TRBV20-1
CSASRRQDSYEQYF
>TRBJ1-6|TRBV5-6
CASRASGGKNSPLHF
>TRBJ2-7|TRBV6-5
CASRIQGDYYEQYF
>TRBJ2-3|TRBV7-3
CASSLIAGGSTDTQYF
>TRBJ1-5|TRBV15
CATGTEINQPQHF
>TRBJ1-5|TRBV6-5
CASSRGVNQPQHF
>TRBJ2-1|TRBV12-3/TRBV12-4
CASSLAQTGVHEQFF
>TRBJ2-5|TRBV11-2
CASSLDGETQYF
>TRBJ1-1|TRBV7-8
CASSLAAGEGLNTEAFF